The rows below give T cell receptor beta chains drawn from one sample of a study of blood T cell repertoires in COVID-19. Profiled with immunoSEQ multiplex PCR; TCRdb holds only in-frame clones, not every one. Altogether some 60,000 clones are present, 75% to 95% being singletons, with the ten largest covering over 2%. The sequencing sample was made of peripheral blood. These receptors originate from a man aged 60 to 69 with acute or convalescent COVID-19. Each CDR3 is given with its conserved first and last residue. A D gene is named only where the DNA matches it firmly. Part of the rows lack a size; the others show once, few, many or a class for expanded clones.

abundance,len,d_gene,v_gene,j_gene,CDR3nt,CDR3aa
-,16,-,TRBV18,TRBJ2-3,TGTGCCAGCTCACCACCGACCAGTTGGTTGGAGAATACGCAGTATTTT,CASSPPTSWLENTQYF
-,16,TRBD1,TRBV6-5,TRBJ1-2,TGTGCCAGCAGTTACTCGACAGGGAAGGGATACTATGGCTACACCTTC,CASSYSTGKGYYGYTF
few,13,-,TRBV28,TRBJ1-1,TGTGCCAGCAGTTTAGGGGGCTCGGCTGAAGCTTTCTTT,CASSLGGSAEAFF
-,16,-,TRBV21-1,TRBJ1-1,TGTGCCAGCAGCAAACCGTTCCAAAGAACTAACACTGAAGCTTTCTTT,CASSKPFQRTNTEAFF
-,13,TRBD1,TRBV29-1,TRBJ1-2,TGCAGCGTTGAAGGGGGACAGGGGGCGGACTACACCTTC,CSVEGGQGADYTF
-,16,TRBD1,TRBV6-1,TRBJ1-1,TGTGCCAGCAGTGAGGGGGGGACAGGGCTGAACACTGAAGCTTTCTTT,CASSEGGTGLNTEAFF
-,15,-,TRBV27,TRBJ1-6,TGTGCCAGCAGTCGACAGGCCGCCTATAATTCACCCCTCCACTTT,CASSRQAAYNSPLHF
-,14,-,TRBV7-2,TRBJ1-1,TGTGCCAGCAGCCAATCACAGGCCCACATCATTGCTTTCTTT,CASSQSQAHIIAFF
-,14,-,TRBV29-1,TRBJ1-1,TGCAGCGTCCCCGGGGGGGCGTCGGACACTGAAGCTTTCTTT,CSVPGGASDTEAFF
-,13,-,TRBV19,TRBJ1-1,TGTGCCAGTAGCCCGGAGGGGAGGACTGAAGCTTTCTTT,CASSPEGRTEAFF
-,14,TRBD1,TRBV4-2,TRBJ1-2,TGTGCCAGCAGCCAAGGACAGGGAAGCTATGGCTACACCTTC,CASSQGQGSYGYTF
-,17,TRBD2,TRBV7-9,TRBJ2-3,TGTGCCAGCAGCTTTGGCCGCGGGGGGCGCTTGCCAGATACGCAGTATTTT,CASSFGRGGRLPDTQYF
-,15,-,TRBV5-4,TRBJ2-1,TGTGCCAGCAGCTTGGACAGCGGTCGCTACAATGAGCAGTTCTTC,CASSLDSGRYNEQFF
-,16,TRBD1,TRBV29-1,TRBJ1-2,TGCAGCGTTGAATCCCTACAGGGGGCCACATACTATGGCTACACCTTC,CSVESLQGATYYGYTF
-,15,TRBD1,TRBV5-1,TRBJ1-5,TGCGCCAGCAGCTTGACAGGGGCAAGCAATCAGCCCCAGCATTTT,CASSLTGASNQPQHF
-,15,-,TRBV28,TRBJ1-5,TGTGCCAGCCGTACAACAGGGAATCCCAATCAGCCCCAGCATTTT,CASRTTGNPNQPQHF
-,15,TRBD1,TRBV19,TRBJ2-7,TGTGCCAGTAGTATCCCCGACAGGGCCTTGGACGAGCAGTACTTC,CASSIPDRALDEQYF
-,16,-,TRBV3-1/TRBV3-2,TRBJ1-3,TGTGCCAGCAGCCAACTCGTTGGGGCAGGTGGAAACACCATATATTTT,CASSQLVGAGGNTIYF
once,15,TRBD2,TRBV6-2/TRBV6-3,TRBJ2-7,TGTGCCAGCAGTCACGGGACTAGCGCGGCCTACGAGCAGTACTTC,CASSHGTSAAYEQYF
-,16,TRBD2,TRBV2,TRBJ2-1,TGTGCCAGCAGCCTCGGTTTCGGAGCGGGAGGGGGTGAGCAGTTCTTC,CASSLGFGAGGGEQFF
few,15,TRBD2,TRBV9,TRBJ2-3,TGTGCCAGCAGCGTAGGCGGGAGGGCCCCAGATACGCAGTATTTT,CASSVGGRAPDTQYF
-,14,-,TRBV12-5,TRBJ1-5,TGTGCTAGTGGTCCCCAGACAGCTAATCAGCCCCAGCATTTT,CASGPQTANQPQHF
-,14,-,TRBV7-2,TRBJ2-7,TGTGCCAGCAGCTTTTCCCGGGGATCCTACGAGCAGTACTTC,CASSFSRGSYEQYF
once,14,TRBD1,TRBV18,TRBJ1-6,TGTGCCAGCTCACCCCTGGACAGGGCTTCACCCCTCCACTTT,CASSPLDRASPLHF
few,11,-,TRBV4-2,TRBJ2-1,TGTGCCAGCAGCCAAGTAAATGAGCAGTTCTTC,CASSQVNEQFF
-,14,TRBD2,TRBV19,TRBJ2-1,TGTGCCAGTAATCCAGCGACTAGCGGGGGGCAGCAGTTCTTC,CASNPATSGGQQFF
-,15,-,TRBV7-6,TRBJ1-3,TGTGCCAGCAGCTTAGGGGCGCGCTCTGGAAACACCATATATTTT,CASSLGARSGNTIYF
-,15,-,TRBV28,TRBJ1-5,TGTGCCAGCCATCCGCTCGGGAGTAGCAATCAGCCCCAGCATTTT,CASHPLGSSNQPQHF
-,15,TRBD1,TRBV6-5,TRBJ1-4,TGTGCCAGCAGTCGCCCGGGACAGGGAGGTGAAAAACTGTTTTTT,CASSRPGQGGEKLFF
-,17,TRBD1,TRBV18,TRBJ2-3,TGTGCCAGCTCCCGGGGGACAGGGGGCGCCGGCACAGATACGCAGTATTTT,CASSRGTGGAGTDTQYF
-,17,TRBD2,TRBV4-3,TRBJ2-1,TGCGCCAGCAGCCAAGAGCGACTAGCGGGGCTATACAATGAGCAGTTCTTC,CASSQERLAGLYNEQFF
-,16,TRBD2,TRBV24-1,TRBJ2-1,TGTGCCACCAGTGATTTGGAGCGGGAGACCTACAATGAGCAGTTCTTC,CATSDLERETYNEQFF
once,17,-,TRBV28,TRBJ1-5,TGTGCCAGCGTCACCCCGGGACTTTTCAATAGCAATCAGCCCCAGCATTTT,CASVTPGLFNSNQPQHF
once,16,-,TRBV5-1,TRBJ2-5,TGCGCCAGCAGCTTAAGGGGCGAAACCTCCCAAGAGACCCAGTACTTC,CASSLRGETSQETQYF
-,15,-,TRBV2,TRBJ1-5,TGTGCCAGCAGGGGAGAAGGTCTAGGTAATCAGCCCCAGCATTTT,CASRGEGLGNQPQHF
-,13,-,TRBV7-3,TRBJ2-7,TGTGCCAGCAGCTTAACCGGAGGGTCCGAGCAGTACTTC,CASSLTGGSEQYF
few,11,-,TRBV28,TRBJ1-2,TGTGCCAGCAGTTCTCGCCGGGGCTACACCTTC,CASSSRRGYTF
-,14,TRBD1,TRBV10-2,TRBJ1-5,TGCGCCAGCAGCCCAGGACAGGGGGCACAGCCCCAGCATTTT,CASSPGQGAQPQHF
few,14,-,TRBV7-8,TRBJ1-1,TGTGCCAGCAGCTTAGTGGGGTTGGCGGGAGAAGCTTTCTTT,CASSLVGLAGEAFF
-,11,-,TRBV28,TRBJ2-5,TGTGCCAGCAGTACCCGGGAGACCCAGTACTTC,CASSTRETQYF
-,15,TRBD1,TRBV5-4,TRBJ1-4,TGTGCCAGCTCGTTGAGGGGGACAGGGAATGAAAAACTGTTTTTT,CASSLRGTGNEKLFF